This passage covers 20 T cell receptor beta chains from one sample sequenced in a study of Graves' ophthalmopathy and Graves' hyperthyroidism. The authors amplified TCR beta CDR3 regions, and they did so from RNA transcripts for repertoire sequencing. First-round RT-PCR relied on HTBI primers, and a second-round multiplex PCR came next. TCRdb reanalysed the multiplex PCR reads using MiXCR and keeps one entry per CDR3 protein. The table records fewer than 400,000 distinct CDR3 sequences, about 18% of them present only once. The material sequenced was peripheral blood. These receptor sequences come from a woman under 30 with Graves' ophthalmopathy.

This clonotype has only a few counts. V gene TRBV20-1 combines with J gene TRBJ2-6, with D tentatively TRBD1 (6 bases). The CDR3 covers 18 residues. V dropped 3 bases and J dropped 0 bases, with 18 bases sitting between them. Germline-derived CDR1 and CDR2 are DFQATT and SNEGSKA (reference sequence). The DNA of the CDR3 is TGCAGTGCTAGGGCTAAACAGGGCCCCTCCTCTGGGGCCAACGTCCTGACTTTC. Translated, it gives CSARAKQGPSSGANVLTF.

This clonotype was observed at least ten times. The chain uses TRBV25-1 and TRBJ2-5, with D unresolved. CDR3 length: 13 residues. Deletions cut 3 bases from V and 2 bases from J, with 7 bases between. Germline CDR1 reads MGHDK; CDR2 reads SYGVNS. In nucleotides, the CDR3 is TGTGCCAGCAGTGACCCATTTCAAGAGACCCAGTACTTC. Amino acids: CASSDPFQETQYF.

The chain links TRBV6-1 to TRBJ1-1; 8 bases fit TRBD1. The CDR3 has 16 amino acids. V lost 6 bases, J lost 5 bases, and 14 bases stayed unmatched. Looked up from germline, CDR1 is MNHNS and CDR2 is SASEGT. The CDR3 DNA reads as TGTGCCAGCAGGAGCGCCGGGACAGGCAGGTGGACTGAAGCTTTCTTT. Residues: CASRSAGTGRWTEAFF.

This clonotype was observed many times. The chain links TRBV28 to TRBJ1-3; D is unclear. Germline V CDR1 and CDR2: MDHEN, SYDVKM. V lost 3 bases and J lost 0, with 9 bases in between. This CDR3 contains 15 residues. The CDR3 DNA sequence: TGTGCCAGCAGTTTCGACCGTCACTCTGGAAACACCATATATTTT. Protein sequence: CASSFDRHSGNTIYF. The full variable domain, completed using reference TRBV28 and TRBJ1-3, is DVKVTQSSRYLVKRTGEKVFLECVQDMDHENMFWYRQDPGLGLRLIYFSYDVKMKEKGDIPEGYSVSREKKERFSLILESASTNQTSMYLCASSFDRHSGNTIYFGEGSWLTVV.

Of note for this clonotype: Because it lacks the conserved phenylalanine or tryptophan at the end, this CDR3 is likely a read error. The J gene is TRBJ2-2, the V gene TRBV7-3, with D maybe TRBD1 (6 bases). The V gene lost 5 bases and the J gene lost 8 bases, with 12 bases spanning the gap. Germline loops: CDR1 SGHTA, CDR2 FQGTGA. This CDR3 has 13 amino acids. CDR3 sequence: CASSPQGTGELFS. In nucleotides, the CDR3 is TGTGCCAGCAGCCCCCAGGGGACAGGGGAGCTGTTTTCT.

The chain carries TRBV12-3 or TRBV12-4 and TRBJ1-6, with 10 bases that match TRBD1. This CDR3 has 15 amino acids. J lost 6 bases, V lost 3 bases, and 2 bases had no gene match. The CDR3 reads CASSFDRGPNSPLHF. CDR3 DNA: TGTGCCAGCAGTTTTGACAGGGGGCCTAATTCACCCCTCCACTTT.

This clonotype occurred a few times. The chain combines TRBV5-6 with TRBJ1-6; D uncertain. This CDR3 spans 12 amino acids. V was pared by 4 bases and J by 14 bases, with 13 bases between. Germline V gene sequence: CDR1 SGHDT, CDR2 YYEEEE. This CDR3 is CASSPRVGALHF. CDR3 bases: TGTGCCAGCAGCCCCCGGGTGGGTGCCCTCCACTTT.

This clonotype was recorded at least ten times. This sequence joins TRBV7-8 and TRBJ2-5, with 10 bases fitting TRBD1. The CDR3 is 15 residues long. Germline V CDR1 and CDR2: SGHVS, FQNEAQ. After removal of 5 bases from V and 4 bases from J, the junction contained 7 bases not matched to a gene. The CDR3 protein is CASSVKGTGVETQYF. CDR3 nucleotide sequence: TGTGCCAGCAGCGTGAAGGGGACAGGGGTAGAGACCCAGTACTTC.

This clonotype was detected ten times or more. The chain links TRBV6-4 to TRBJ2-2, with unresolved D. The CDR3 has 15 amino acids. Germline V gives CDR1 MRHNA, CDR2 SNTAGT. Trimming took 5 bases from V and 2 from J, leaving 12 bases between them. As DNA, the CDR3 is TGTGCCAGCAGTCAGGACCCTGGAAACACCGGGGAGCTGTTTTTT. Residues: CASSQDPGNTGELFF.

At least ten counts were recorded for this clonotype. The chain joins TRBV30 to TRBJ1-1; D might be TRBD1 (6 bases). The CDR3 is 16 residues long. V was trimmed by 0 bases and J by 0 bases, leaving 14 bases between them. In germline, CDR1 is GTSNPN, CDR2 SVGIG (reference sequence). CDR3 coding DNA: TGTGCCTGGAGTGTACGCCGACAGGTGTTGAACACTGAAGCTTTCTTT. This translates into CAWSVRRQVLNTEAFF.

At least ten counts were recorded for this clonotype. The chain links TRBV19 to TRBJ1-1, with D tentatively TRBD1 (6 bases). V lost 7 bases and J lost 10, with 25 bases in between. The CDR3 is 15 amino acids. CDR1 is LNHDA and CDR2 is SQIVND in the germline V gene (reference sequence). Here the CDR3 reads CASNPDRGQSWAAFF. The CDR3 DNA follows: TGTGCCAGTAATCCCGACCGAGGACAGTCGTGGGCAGCTTTCTTT.

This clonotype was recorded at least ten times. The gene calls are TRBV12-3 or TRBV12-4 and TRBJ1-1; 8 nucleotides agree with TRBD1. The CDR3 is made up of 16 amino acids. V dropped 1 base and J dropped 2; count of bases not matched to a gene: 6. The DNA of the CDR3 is TGTGCCAGCAGTTTAGGGAACGGACAGGGTAACACTGAAGCTTTCTTT. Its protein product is CASSLGNGQGNTEAFF.

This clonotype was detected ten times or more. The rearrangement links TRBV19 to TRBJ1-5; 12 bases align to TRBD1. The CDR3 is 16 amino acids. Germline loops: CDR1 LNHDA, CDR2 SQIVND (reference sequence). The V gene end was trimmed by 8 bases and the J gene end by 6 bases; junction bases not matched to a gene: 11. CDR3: CASRIGTGGAFQPQHF. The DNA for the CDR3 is TGTGCCAGTCGAATTGGGACAGGGGGCGCTTTTCAGCCCCAGCATTTT.

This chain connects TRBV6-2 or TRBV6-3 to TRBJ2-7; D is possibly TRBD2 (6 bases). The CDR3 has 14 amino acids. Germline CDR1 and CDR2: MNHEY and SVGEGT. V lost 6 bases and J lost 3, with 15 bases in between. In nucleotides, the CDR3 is TGTGCCAGCAGGACCGGGGGAGGAGGCTACGAGCAGTACTTC. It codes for CASRTGGGGYEQYF.

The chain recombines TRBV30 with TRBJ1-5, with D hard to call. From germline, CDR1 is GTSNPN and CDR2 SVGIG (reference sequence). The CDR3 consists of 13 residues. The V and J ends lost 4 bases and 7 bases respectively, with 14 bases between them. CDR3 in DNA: TGTGCCTGGAATGGGCAGGCCGACCAGCCCCAGCATTTT. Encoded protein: CAWNGQADQPQHF.

In DNA form, the CDR3 reads TGTGCCAGCAGAACCCCGGGACAGGGAACCGGGGAGCTGTTTTTT. Protein sequence: CASRTPGQGTGELFF. The chain has TRBV28 and TRBJ2-2; 9 bases line up with TRBD1. The CDR3 is 15 residues long. Trimming cost V 6 bases and J 5 bases; bases outside gene matches: 7. From germline, CDR1 is MDHEN and CDR2 SYDVKM.

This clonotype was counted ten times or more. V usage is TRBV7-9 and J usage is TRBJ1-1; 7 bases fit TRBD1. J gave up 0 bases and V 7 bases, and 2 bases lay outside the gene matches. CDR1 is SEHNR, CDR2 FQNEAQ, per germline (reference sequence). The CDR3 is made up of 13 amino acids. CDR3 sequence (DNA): TGTGCCAGCACGGGACAGCTGAACACTGAAGCTTTCTTT. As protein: CASTGQLNTEAFF.

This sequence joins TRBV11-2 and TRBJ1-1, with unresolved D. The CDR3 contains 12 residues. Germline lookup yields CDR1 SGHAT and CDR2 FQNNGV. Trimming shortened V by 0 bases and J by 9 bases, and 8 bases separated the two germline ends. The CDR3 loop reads CASSLEGVKAFF. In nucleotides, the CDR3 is TGTGCCAGCAGCTTAGAAGGAGTTAAAGCTTTCTTT.

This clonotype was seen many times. In DNA, the CDR3 is TGCGCCAGCAGCCAATCGTCCCGGCAAGAAGCTTTCTTT. It translates to CASSQSSRQEAFF. V usage is TRBV4-3 and J usage is TRBJ1-1, with no clear D. CDR3 size: 13 residues. Germline loops: CDR1 LGHNA, CDR2 YSLEER. V lost 2 bases to trimming and J lost 8 bases, with 12 bases between them.

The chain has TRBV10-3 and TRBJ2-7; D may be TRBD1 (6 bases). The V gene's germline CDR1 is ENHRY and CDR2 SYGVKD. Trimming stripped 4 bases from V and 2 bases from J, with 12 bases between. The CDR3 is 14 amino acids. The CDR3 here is CAISGGDNAYEQYF. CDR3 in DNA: TGTGCCATCAGTGGTGGGGACAACGCCTACGAGCAGTACTTC.